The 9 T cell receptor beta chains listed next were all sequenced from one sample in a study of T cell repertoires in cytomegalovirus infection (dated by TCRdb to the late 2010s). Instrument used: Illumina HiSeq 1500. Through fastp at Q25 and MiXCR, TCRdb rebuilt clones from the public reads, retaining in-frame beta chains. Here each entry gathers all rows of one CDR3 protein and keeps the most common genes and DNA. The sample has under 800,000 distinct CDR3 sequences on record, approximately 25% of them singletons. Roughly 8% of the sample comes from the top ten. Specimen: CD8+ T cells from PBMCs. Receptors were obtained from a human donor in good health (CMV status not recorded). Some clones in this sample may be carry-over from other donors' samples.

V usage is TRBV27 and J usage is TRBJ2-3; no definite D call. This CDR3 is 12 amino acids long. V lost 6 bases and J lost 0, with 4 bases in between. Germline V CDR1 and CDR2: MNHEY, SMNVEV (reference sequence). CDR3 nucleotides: TGTGCCAGCAGGTTTAGCACAGATACGCAGTATTTT. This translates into CASRFSTDTQYF.

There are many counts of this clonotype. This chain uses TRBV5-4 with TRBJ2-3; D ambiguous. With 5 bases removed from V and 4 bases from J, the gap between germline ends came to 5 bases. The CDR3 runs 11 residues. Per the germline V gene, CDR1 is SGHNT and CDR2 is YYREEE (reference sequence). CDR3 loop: CASSSPDTQYF. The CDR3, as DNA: TGTGCCAGCAGTTCCCCAGATACGCAGTATTTT.

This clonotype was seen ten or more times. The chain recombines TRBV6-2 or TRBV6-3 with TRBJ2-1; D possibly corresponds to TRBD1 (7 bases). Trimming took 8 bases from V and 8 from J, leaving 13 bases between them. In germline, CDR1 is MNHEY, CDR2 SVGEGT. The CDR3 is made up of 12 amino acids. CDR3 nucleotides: TGTGCCAGCGGGCAGGGGGGCCATGAGCAGTTCTTC. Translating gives CASGQGGHEQFF.

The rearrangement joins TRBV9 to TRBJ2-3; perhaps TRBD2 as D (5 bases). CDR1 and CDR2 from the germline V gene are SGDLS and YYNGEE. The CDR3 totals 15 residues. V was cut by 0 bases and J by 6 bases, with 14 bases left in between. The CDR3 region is CASSVGRTGMDTQYF. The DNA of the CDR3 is TGTGCCAGCAGCGTAGGGCGGACCGGGATGGATACGCAGTATTTT.

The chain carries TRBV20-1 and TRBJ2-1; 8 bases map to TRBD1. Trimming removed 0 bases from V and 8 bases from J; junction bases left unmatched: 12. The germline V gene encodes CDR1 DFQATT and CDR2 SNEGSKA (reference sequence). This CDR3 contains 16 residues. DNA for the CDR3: TGCAGTGCTAGAGATAGCGAGACAGGGGCCTTCGATGAGCAGTTCTTC. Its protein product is CSARDSETGAFDEQFF.

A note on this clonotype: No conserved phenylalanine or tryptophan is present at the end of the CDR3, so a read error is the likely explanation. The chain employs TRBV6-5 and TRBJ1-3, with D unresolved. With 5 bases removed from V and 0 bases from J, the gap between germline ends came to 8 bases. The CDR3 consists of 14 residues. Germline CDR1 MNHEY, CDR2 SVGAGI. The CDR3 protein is CASSPRDSGNTIYV. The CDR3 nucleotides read TGTGCCAGCAGTCCGCGGGACTCTGGAAACACCATATATGTT.

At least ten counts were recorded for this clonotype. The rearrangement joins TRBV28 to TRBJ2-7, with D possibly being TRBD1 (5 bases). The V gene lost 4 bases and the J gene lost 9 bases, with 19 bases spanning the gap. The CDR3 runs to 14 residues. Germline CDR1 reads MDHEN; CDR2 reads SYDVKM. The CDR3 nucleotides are TGTGCCAGCAGTTATACAGGATCCGGCGAGTCGCAGTACGTC. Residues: CASSYTGSGESQYV.

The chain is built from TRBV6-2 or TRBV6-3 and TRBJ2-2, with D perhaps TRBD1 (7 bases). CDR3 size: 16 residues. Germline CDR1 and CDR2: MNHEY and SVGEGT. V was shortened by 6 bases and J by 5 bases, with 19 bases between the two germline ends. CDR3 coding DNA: TGTGCCAGCAGCCCCCCGACAGGGCGGGAAACCGGGGAGCTGTTTTTT. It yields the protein CASSPPTGRETGELFF.

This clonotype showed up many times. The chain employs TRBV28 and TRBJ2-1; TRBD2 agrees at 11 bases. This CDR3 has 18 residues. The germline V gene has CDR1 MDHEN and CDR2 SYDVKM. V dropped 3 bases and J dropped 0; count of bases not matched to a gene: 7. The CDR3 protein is CASSLWLAGGSSYNEQFF. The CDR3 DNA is TGTGCCAGCAGTTTGTGGCTAGCGGGGGGTAGCTCCTACAATGAGCAGTTCTTC.